These 17 T cell receptor beta chains share one sample of origin, sequenced in a study of molecular identifiers for immune sequencing clone quantification. A single record per CDR3 protein comes from TCRdb applying MiXCR to the PCR reads. The sample includes some 680,000 distinct CDR3 sequences, over 25% of them seen just once. Sample: naive CD8+ T cells from blood, with Jurkat cell RNA spiked in. Subset indicated: FACS-sorted CD8+CD4-CCR7+CD45RA+ naive T cells. These receptor sequences come from a human donor in good health. Some libraries in this study had Jurkat cell RNA spiked in.

The genes are TRBV29-1 and TRBJ2-7, with D hard to call. V lost 1 base and J lost 1, with 8 bases in between. The CDR3 contains 13 residues. Germline CDR1 SQVTM, CDR2 ANQGSEA. The CDR3 loop reads CSVEVLGSYEQYF. The DNA for the CDR3 is TGCAGCGTTGAAGTGTTAGGTTCCTACGAGCAGTACTTC.

The gene calls are TRBV6-5 and TRBJ2-2; D is perhaps TRBD1 (5 bases). Germline lookup yields CDR1 MNHEY and CDR2 SVGAGI. The CDR3 is 18 amino acids. V gave up 0 bases and J gave up 1 base, with 15 bases separating them. The CDR3 bases are TGTGCCAGCAGTTACTCGCCCTACTGGGGCAAGAACACCGGGGAGCTGTTTTTT. As protein: CASSYSPYWGKNTGELFF.

The chain uses TRBV20-1 and TRBJ2-2; 8 nucleotides match TRBD2. The CDR3 totals 13 residues. Germline loops: CDR1 DFQATT, CDR2 SNEGSKA (reference sequence). V lost 8 bases, J lost 5 bases, and 7 bases stayed unmatched. The CDR3 nucleotides read TGCAGTAGTGGGCGGGGGGAGACCGGGGAGCTGTTTTTT. Translation: CSSGRGETGELFF.

Concerning this clonotype: One end of the junction is discordant with germline, which a read error may explain. The chain carries TRBV5-1 and TRBJ2-1; D is ambiguous. CDR1 is SGHRS and CDR2 is YFSETQ in the germline V gene. The CDR3 consists of 13 residues. The CDR3 sequence: CASSFSSYYEQFF. The CDR3 DNA reads TGCGCCAGCAGCTTTTCGTCCTACTATGAGCAGTTCTTC. The full variable domain, completed using reference TRBV5-1 and TRBJ2-1, is KAGVTQTPRYLIKTRGQQVTLSCSPISGHRSVSWYQQTPGQGLQFLFEYFSETQRNKGNFPGRFSGRQFSNSRSEMNVSTLELGDSALYLCASSFSSYYEQFFGPGTRLTVL.

Details on this clonotype: This may come from a read error, since a much larger clone is one base off. This chain links TRBV7-6 with TRBJ2-3, with 7 positions matching TRBD2. Germline V gene data show CDR1 as SGHVS and CDR2 as FNYEAQ. Unmatched junction bases numbered 9, after V lost 5 bases and J lost 4 bases. CDR3 length: 15 amino acids. The CDR3 DNA reads TGTGCCAGCAGCCCCCTCGGGGGGAGCGCAGATACGCAGTATTTT. Its protein is CASSPLGGSADTQYF.

The gene calls are TRBV19 and TRBJ2-1; TRBD1 is a possible D gene (6 bases). Germline CDR1 and CDR2: LNHDA and SQIVND (reference sequence). Trimming shortened V by 6 bases and J by 2 bases, and 14 bases separated the two germline ends. The CDR3 runs to 15 residues. The CDR3 spells CASRTRDTTYNEQFF. CDR3 nucleotide sequence: TGTGCCAGTAGAACCCGGGACACCACCTACAATGAGCAGTTCTTC.

V usage is TRBV18 and J usage is TRBJ2-1, with 8 bases aligning to TRBD1. Per germline, CDR1 KGHSH and CDR2 LQKENI. The CDR3 sequence is 14 residues long. The V gene end was trimmed by 2 bases and the J gene end by 7 bases; junction bases not matched to a gene: 4. The CDR3 protein is CASSPVDRANEQFF. The CDR3 nucleotides are TGTGCCAGCTCACCAGTGGACAGGGCGAATGAGCAGTTCTTC.

At least ten counts were recorded for this clonotype. The chain carries TRBV6-5 and TRBJ2-7; 9 nucleotides agree with TRBD1. Unmatched junction bases numbered 8, after V lost 4 bases and J lost 7 bases. The V gene's germline CDR1 is MNHEY and CDR2 SVGAGI. The CDR3 extends over 14 amino acids. The CDR3 DNA sequence: TGTGCCAGCAGTTTGGGACAGGGCACGGAGGAGCAGTACTTC. Its translation: CASSLGQGTEEQYF.

This clonotype was counted only a few times. This chain links TRBV5-5 with TRBJ2-7, with 10 nucleotides matching TRBD2. With 1 base clipped from V and 6 bases from J, the junction kept 10 bases outside the gene matches. Looked up from germline, CDR1 is SGHKS and CDR2 is YYEKEE (reference sequence). The CDR3 is 16 residues long. CDR3 sequence (DNA): TGTGCCAGCAGCTTGATACCAGCGGGAGGGTTTGCCGAGCAGTACTTC. Protein product: CASSLIPAGGFAEQYF.

As to this clonotype: A read error is possible here, since a much larger clone lies one base away. The CDR3 carries no conserved terminal phenylalanine or tryptophan, so it likely arises from a read error. The chain uses TRBV5-1 and TRBJ1-1; 7 positions match TRBD1. Germline V gene lookup returns CDR1 SGHRS and CDR2 YFSETQ. V was pared by 5 bases and J by 1 base, with 5 bases of the junction left unmatched. This CDR3 is 14 amino acids long. The CDR3 nucleotides read TGCGCCAGCAGACCGGACAGGTCGAACACTGAAGCTTTCTGT. Translated, it gives CASRPDRSNTEAFC.

This chain connects TRBV6-2 or TRBV6-3 to TRBJ1-2; perhaps TRBD1 as D (6 bases). The V gene lost 4 bases and the J gene lost 3 bases, with 15 bases spanning the gap. The germline CDR1 and CDR2 sequences are MNHEY and SVGEGT. The CDR3 has 15 residues. CDR3 protein: CASSSPDSSDYGYTF. In nucleotides, the CDR3 is TGTGCCAGCAGTTCTCCGGACAGCTCGGACTATGGCTACACCTTC.

This clonotype was counted at least ten times. The chain joins TRBV6-2 or TRBV6-3 to TRBJ1-5, with a tentative D call TRBD1 (5 bases). The ends were cut back, 0 bases at V and 5 bases at J, with 14 bases in the middle. CDR3 length: 16 amino acids. Germline-derived CDR1 and CDR2 are MNHEY and SVGEGT. CDR3 region: CASSYSDRLQDQPQHF. In DNA, the CDR3 is TGTGCCAGCAGTTACTCGGATCGGTTACAGGATCAGCCCCAGCATTTT.

This clonotype has a count of ten or more. The chain has TRBV6-2 or TRBV6-3 and TRBJ1-1, with no clear D. The CDR3 is 11 residues long. Trimming cost V 7 bases and J 9 bases, with 12 bases left between them. Germline V gene lookup returns CDR1 MNHEY and CDR2 SVGEGT. The CDR3 sequence: CASMDRVQAFF. For the CDR3, the DNA is TGTGCCAGCATGGATCGGGTCCAAGCTTTCTTT.

This clonotype was counted only a few times. The CDR3 bases are TGTGCCAGCAGTTACAGTGTCGACTATGGCTACACCTTC. Protein: CASSYSVDYGYTF. V gene TRBV6-2 or TRBV6-3 combines with J gene TRBJ1-2, with D hard to call. The CDR3 runs 13 residues. Per the germline V gene, CDR1 is MNHEY and CDR2 is SVGEGT. Trimming pared 2 bases from V and 3 bases from J, leaving 7 bases between.

J is TRBJ2-3 and V is TRBV4-3; the match to TRBD2 covers 15 bases. Trimming took 4 bases from V and 3 from J; bases not matched to a gene: 5. This CDR3 spans 17 amino acids. The germline V gene encodes CDR1 LGHNA and CDR2 YSLEER. CDR3 sequence reads: CASSPGLAGGFTDTQYF. For the CDR3, the DNA is TGCGCCAGCAGCCCCGGACTAGCGGGGGGGTTTACAGATACGCAGTATTTT.

The CDR3 bases are TGTGCCAGCGGGTGGACTAGCGGGAGCGATGAGCAGTTCTTC. It is translated as CASGWTSGSDEQFF. The V gene is TRBV6-5, the J gene TRBJ2-1; 13 bases fit TRBD2. Germline CDR1 reads MNHEY; CDR2 reads SVGAGI. This CDR3 comprises 14 residues. V gave up 8 bases and J gave up 8 bases; unmatched junction bases: 6.

This clonotype was counted only a few times. One end of the junction is discordant with germline, which a read error may explain. V and J are TRBV20-1 and TRBJ2-7; 8 positions agree with TRBD2. This CDR3 spans 15 amino acids. The germline CDR1 and CDR2 sequences are DFQATT and SNEGSKA (reference sequence). CDR3 amino acids: CSAGEASGPSCEQYF. Written as DNA, the CDR3 is TGCAGTGCTGGAGAGGCTAGCGGGCCATCCTGCGAGCAGTACTTC.